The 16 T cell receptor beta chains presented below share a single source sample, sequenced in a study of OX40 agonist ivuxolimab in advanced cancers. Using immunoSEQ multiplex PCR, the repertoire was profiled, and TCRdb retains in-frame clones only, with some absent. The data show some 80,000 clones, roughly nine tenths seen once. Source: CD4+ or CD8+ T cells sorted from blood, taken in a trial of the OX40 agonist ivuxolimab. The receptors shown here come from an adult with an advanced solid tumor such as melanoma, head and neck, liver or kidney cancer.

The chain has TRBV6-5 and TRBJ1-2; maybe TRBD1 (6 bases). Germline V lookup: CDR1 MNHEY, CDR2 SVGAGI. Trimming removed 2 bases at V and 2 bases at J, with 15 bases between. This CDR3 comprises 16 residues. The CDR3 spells CASSYPRQEGNYGYTF. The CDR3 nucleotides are TGTGCCAGCAGTTACCCCCGACAGGAGGGCAACTATGGCTACACCTTC.

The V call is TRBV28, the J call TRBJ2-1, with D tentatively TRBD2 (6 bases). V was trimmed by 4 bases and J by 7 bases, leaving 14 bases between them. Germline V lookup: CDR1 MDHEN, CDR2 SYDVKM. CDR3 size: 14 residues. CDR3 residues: CASSSPGSKNEQFF. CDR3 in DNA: TGTGCCAGCAGTTCCCCCGGGAGTAAGAATGAGCAGTTCTTC.

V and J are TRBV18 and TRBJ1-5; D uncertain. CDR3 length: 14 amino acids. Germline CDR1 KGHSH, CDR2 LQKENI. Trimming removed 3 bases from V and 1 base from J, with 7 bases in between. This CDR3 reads CASSPAVSNQPQHF. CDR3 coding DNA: TGTGCCAGCTCACCGGCAGTGAGCAATCAGCCCCAGCATTTT.

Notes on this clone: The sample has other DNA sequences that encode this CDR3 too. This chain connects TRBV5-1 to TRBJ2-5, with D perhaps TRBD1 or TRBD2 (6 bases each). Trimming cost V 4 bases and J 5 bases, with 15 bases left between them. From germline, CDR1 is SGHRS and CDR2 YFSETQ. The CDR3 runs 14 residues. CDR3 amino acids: CASSPLGGQETQYF. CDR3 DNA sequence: TGCGCCAGCAGCCCCCTGGGGGGCCAGGAGACCCAGTACTTC.

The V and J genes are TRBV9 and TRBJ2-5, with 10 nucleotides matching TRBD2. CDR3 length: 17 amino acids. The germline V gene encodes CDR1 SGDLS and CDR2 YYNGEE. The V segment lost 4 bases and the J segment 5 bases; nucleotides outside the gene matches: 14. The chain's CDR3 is CASSLRSGRLSRETQYF. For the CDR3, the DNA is TGTGCCAGCAGCCTACGTAGCGGGAGGTTATCCAGGGAGACCCAGTACTTC.

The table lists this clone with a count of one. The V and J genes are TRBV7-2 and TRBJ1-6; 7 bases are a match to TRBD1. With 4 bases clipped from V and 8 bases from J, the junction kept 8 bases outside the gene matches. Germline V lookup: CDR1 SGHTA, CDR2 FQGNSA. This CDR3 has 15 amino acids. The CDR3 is CASSSQTGTDSPLHF. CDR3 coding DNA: TGTGCCAGCAGCTCCCAGACAGGGACGGATTCACCCCTCCACTTT.

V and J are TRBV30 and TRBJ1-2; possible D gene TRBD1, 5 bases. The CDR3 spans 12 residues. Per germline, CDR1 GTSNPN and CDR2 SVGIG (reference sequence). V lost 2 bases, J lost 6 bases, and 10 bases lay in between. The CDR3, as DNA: TGTGCCTGGAGTCTGGCAGGGAATGGCTACACCTTC. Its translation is CAWSLAGNGYTF.

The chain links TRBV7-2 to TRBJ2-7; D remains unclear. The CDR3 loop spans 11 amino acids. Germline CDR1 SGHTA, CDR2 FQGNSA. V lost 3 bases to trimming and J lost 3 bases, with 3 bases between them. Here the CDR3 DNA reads TGTGCCAGCAGCTTTATCTACGAGCAGTACTTC. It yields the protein CASSFIYEQYF. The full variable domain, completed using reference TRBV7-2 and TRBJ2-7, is GAGVSQSPSNKVTEKGKDVELRCDPISGHTALYWYRQSLGQGLEFLIYFQGNSAPDKSGLPSDRFSAERTGGSVSTLTIQRTQQEDSAVYLCASSFIYEQYFGPGTRLTVT.

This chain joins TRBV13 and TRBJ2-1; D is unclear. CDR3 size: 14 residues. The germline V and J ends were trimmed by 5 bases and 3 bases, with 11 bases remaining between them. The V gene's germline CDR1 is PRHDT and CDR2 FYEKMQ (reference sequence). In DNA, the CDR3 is TGTGCCAGCAGCAGGCAGGTACTCTACAATGAGCAGTTCTTC. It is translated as CASSRQVLYNEQFF.

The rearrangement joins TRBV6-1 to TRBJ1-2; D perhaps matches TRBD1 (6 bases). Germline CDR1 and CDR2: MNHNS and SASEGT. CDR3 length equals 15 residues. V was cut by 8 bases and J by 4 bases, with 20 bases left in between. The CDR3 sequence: CASASREGDIYGYTF. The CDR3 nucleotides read TGTGCCAGCGCTTCCAGGGAAGGGGACATCTATGGCTACACCTTC.

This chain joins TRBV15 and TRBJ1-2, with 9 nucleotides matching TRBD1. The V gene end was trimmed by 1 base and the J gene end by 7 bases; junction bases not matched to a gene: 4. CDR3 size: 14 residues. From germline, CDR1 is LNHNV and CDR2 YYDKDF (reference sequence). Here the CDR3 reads CATSRGQGGGGYTF. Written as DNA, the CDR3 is TGTGCCACCAGCAGAGGACAGGGGGGTGGTGGCTACACCTTC.

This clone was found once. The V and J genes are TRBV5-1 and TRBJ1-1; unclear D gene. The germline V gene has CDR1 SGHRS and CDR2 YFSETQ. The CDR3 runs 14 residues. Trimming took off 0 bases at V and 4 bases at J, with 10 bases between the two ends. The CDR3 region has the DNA TGCGCCAGCAGCTTGGTGCCAGGCGGCACTGAAGCTTTCTTT. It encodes CASSLVPGGTEAFF. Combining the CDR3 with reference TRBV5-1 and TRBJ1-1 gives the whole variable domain KAGVTQTPRYLIKTRGQQVTLSCSPISGHRSVSWYQQTPGQGLQFLFEYFSETQRNKGNFPGRFSGRQFSNSRSEMNVSTLELGDSALYLCASSLVPGGTEAFFGQGTRLTVV.

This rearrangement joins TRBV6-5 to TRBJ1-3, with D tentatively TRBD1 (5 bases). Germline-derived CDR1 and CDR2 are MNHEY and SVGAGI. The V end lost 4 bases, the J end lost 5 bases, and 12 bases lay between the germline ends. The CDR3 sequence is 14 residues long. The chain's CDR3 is CASSSTARRNTIYF. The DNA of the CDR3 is TGTGCCAGCAGTTCGACAGCGAGGAGAAACACCATATATTTT.

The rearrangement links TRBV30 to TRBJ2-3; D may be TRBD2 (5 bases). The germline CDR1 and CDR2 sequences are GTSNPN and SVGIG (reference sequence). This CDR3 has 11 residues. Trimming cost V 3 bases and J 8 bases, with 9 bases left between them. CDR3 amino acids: CAWRNGGTQYF. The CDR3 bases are TGTGCCTGGAGAAATGGAGGTACGCAGTATTTT.

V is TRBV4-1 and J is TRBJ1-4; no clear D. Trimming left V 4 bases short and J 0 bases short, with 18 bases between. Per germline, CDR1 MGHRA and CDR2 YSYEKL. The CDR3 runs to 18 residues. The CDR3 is CASSRLPTGIATNEKLFF. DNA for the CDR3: TGCGCCAGCAGCCGCCTCCCGACTGGAATTGCAACTAATGAAAAACTGTTTTTT.

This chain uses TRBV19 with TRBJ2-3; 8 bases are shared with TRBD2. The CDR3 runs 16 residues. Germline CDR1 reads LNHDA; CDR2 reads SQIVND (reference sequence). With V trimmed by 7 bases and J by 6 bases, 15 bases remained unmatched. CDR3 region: CASTPGTRRGMDTQYF. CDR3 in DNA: TGTGCCAGTACCCCGGGGACTAGAAGGGGTATGGATACGCAGTATTTT.